This TCR beta chain was found in a study of persistence of HIV-infected CD4 T cells. The immunoSEQ assay was version 4, run in survey mode. Template was genomic DNA at about 10 ng/uL, with up to 1 ug used per sample. Generated by immunoSEQ multiplex PCR, the TCRdb table keeps only in-frame clones and is missing some. The sample includes approximately 31,000 clones, around 80% seen only once; the top ten take under 7.5%. Stimulation used about 10 ug/mL lysate from CMV-infected fibroblasts. CD40L-negative CD69-negative CD45RO-high memory CD4+ T cells were sorted as populations depleted of antigen-responding cells. As concerns this clone: Its cognate antigen is unknown.

This CDR3 has 12 amino acids. Germline V gene lookup returns CDR1 GTSNPN and CDR2 SVGIG (reference sequence). V was pared by 1 base and J by 6 bases, with 7 bases between. The rearrangement joins TRBV30 to TRBJ1-5; no reliable D call. This sequence was found in an adult woman with HIV who was CMV-seropositive. The source was CD4+ T cells sorted from PBMCs after roughly 18-hour stimulation, collected from a patient who received antiretroviral therapy. This chain's CDR3 is CAWSAVGQPQHF. DNA for the CDR3: TGTGCCTGGAGTGCAGTTGGTCAGCCCCAGCATTTT.